The TCR beta chain described here comes from a study of blood T cells in healthy people across ages. Notes on the study in general: Diversity was higher, and naive CD4+ cells more numerous, in long-lived donors than in aged donors. Calculation of diversity from one million T cells yielded estimates considered to be underestimates.

Of note for this clonotype: Its specificity is not known.

Each sample used at least 7 million PBMCs. PCR was performed a second time for roughly 6 to 12 cycles using a sample-barcoded 5' primer and a J-beta primer mix. Every cDNA molecule bore a tag from a template-switch adaptor containing 12 random nucleotides. TCRdb called the 5' RACE reads again in MiXCR, with one record for every CDR3 protein. The data show some 710,000 distinct CDR3 sequences, 35% to 50% seen once. The CDR3 is 14 amino acids. Germline CDR1 and CDR2: SGHRS and YFSETQ. V shed 1 base, J shed 12 bases, and the junction held 7 bases outside the gene matches. The sequence was collected from an elderly man in good health. The chain couples TRBV5-1 to TRBJ2-1; 10 nucleotides align to TRBD2. Specimen: blood. This CDR3 reads CASSLTSGNGRQFF. Here the CDR3 DNA reads TGCGCCAGCAGCTTGACTAGCGGGAATGGACGGCAGTTCTTC.